This T cell receptor (beta chain) was captured by sequencing in a study of CD8 T cells in Susac syndrome. This clonotype was counted once. The CD8+ and CD4+ T cells were isolated magnetically using a negative isolation approach, whereas the TEMRA cells were enriched by FACS. The CDR3 runs to 15 residues. CDR1 is SGHVS, CDR2 FQNEAQ, per germline. V lost 4 bases, J lost 0 bases, and 2 bases stayed unmatched. Reverse transcription of about 0.45 to 1 ug RNA was carried out with random hexamers. TCRdb independently ran MiXCR on the immunoSEQ multiplex PCR reads; one entry per CDR3 protein. The repertoire holds tens of thousands of distinct CDR3 sequences, around 94% seen once, with 0.27% in the top ten.

This TCR was sampled from a human donor in good health. The chain has TRBV7-8 and TRBJ2-2; TRBD1 matches 7 bases. Material: CD8+ T cells from PBMCs. The CDR3 sequence is CASSSRGTNTGELFF. The CDR3 nucleotides read TGTGCCAGCAGCTCCAGGGGGACGAACACCGGGGAGCTGTTTTTT.